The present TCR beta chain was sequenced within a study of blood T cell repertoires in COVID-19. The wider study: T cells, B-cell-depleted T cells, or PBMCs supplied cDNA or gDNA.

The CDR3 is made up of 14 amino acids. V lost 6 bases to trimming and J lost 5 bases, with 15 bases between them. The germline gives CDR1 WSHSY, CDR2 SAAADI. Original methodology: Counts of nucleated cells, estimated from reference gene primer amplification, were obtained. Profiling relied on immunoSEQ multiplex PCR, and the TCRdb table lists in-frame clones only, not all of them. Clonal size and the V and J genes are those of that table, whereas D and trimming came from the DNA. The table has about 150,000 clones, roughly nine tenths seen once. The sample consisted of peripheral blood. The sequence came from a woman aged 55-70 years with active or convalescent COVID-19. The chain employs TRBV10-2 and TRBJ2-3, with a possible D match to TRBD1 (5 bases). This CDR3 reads CASRPVGPQDTQYF. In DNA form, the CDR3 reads TGCGCCAGCAGGCCCGTGGGGCCCCAAGATACGCAGTATTTT.